These 22 T cell receptor beta chains share one sample of origin, sequenced in a study of T cell responses to AZD1222 COVID-19 vaccine. Libraries were prepared by immunoSEQ multiplex PCR; TCRdb keeps only in-frame clonotypes and omits some of them. The top ten hold about 5.5% of the sample, which has 90,000 or so clones, about 89% seen once. The source was peripheral blood, collected 28 days after the second AZD1222 dose. The source of these receptors is an adult who received the AZD1222 COVID-19 vaccine.

The chain is built from TRBV4-3 and TRBJ1-6, with D possibly matching TRBD1 (5 bases). V lost 0 bases, J lost 10 bases, and 16 bases lay in between. The CDR3 sequence is 16 residues long. Germline V gene data show CDR1 as LGHNA and CDR2 as YSLEER. CDR3 residues: CASSQDRQGVQSPLHF. CDR3 nucleotide sequence: TGCGCCAGCAGCCAAGATCGGCAGGGAGTACAGTCACCCCTCCACTTT.

V is TRBV9 and J is TRBJ1-6; TRBD1 matches 7 bases. The CDR3 loop spans 15 amino acids. V dropped 3 bases and J dropped 9; count of bases not matched to a gene: 9. Per germline, CDR1 SGDLS and CDR2 YYNGEE. CDR3 loop: CASSALGTASSPLHF. The CDR3 nucleotides are TGTGCCAGCAGCGCCCTCGGGACAGCATCTTCACCCCTCCACTTT.

The rearrangement links TRBV14 to TRBJ2-7, with 8 bases lining up with TRBD1. Losses at the gene ends were 2 bases for V and 4 bases for J; bases not matched to a gene: 7. The germline gives CDR1 SGHDN, CDR2 FVKESK. The CDR3 consists of 15 residues. The chain's CDR3 is CASSQLWTGPYEQYF. The CDR3 nucleotides are TGTGCCAGCAGCCAATTATGGACAGGGCCGTACGAGCAGTACTTC.

This sequence joins TRBV10-2 and TRBJ1-1; TRBD1 is a possible D gene (5 bases). The V gene's germline CDR1 is WSHSY and CDR2 SAAADI. Deletions cut 7 bases from V and 6 bases from J, with 12 bases between. This CDR3 has 12 residues. This CDR3 reads CASMIQGPEAFF. CDR3 DNA: TGCGCCAGCATGATTCAGGGTCCTGAAGCTTTCTTT.

The chain employs TRBV4-1 and TRBJ1-2, with no clear D. Germline CDR1 is MGHRA and CDR2 is YSYEKL. This CDR3 comprises 12 residues. Trimming took 0 bases from V and 7 from J, leaving 6 bases between them. CDR3 sequence: CASSQDEGGYTF. The CDR3 region has the DNA TGCGCCAGCAGCCAAGATGAGGGTGGCTACACCTTC.

The CDR3 nucleotides read TGTGCCATCAGTGCTAGGACAGATGAAGCTTTCTTT. Its translation: CAISARTDEAFF. V and J are TRBV10-3 and TRBJ1-1; maybe TRBD1 (6 bases). Germline V gives CDR1 ENHRY, CDR2 SYGVKD. The CDR3 length is 12 residues. Trimming stripped 4 bases from V and 7 bases from J, with 10 bases between.

This clone showed up just once. The chain is built from TRBV30 and TRBJ1-1; 7 bases agree with TRBD1. The CDR3 runs to 14 residues. The V gene end was trimmed by 3 bases and the J gene end by 4 bases; junction bases not matched to a gene: 8. In germline, CDR1 is GTSNPN, CDR2 SVGIG (reference sequence). The CDR3 nucleotides are TGTGCCTGGAGGCCAAACAGGGGTACCACTGAAGCTTTCTTT. It translates to CAWRPNRGTTEAFF.

V and J are TRBV30 and TRBJ2-7; 9 positions match TRBD2. In germline, CDR1 is GTSNPN, CDR2 SVGIG (reference sequence). J lost 4 bases, V lost 2 bases, and 6 bases had no gene match. This CDR3 comprises 14 residues. CDR3 residues: CAWSFSGGTYEQYF. In DNA, the CDR3 is TGTGCCTGGAGTTTCAGCGGGGGGACGTACGAGCAGTACTTC.

This chain links TRBV5-1 with TRBJ1-2; no clear D gene. Germline CDR1 and CDR2: SGHRS and YFSETQ. V was pared by 4 bases and J by 2 bases, with 27 bases between. This CDR3 is 19 amino acids long. The CDR3 nucleotides are TGCGCCAGCAGCCCCACACCGGGCCGTCCTACTTCTCGCAACTATGGCTACACCTTC. It is translated as CASSPTPGRPTSRNYGYTF.

This chain joins TRBV7-2 and TRBJ2-1; possible D gene TRBD2, 7 bases. Trimming took 4 bases from V and 10 from J, leaving 20 bases between them. This CDR3 contains 15 residues. CDR1 and CDR2 from the germline V gene are SGHTA and FQGNSA. CDR3: CASSSRRWGGREQFF. The CDR3 DNA reads as TGTGCCAGCAGCTCCCGCAGGTGGGGGGGCCGGGAGCAGTTCTTC. Filled out from reference TRBV7-2 and TRBJ2-1, the complete variable domain reads GAGVSQSPSNKVTEKGKDVELRCDPISGHTALYWYRQSLGQGLEFLIYFQGNSAPDKSGLPSDRFSAERTGGSVSTLTIQRTQQEDSAVYLCASSSRRWGGREQFFGPGTRLTVL.

The chain uses TRBV7-9 and TRBJ1-6, with TRBD1 matching 9 bases. Germline CDR1 is SEHNR and CDR2 is FQNEAQ (reference sequence). V shed 3 bases, J shed 10 bases, and the junction held 4 bases outside the gene matches. The length of the CDR3 is 14 residues. CDR3 sequence reads: CASSFEGQGSPLHF. DNA for the CDR3: TGTGCCAGCAGCTTCGAGGGACAGGGCTCACCCCTCCACTTT.

This chain joins TRBV19 and TRBJ1-1, with a possible D match to TRBD1 (6 bases). V shed 4 bases and J shed 4 bases, with 10 bases lying between them. The CDR3 totals 13 residues. Germline V gene sequence: CDR1 LNHDA, CDR2 SQIVND (reference sequence). CDR3 coding DNA: TGTGCCAGTAGTACAGGGGTTGGCACTGAAGCTTTCTTT. It yields the protein CASSTGVGTEAFF. Filled out from reference TRBV19 and TRBJ1-1, the complete variable domain reads DGGITQSPKYLFRKEGQNVTLSCEQNLNHDAMYWYRQDPGQGLRLIYYSQIVNDFQKGDIAEGYSVSREKKESFPLTVTSAQKNPTAFYLCASSTGVGTEAFFGQGTRLTVV.

V usage is TRBV6-5 and J usage is TRBJ1-2; the match to TRBD1 covers 8 bases. The CDR3 is 15 amino acids. CDR1 MNHEY and CDR2 SVGAGI come from the germline V gene. V lost 3 bases and J lost 4; bases outside the gene matches: 7. This CDR3 reads CASSYRAGGGYGYTF. The CDR3 nucleotides are TGTGCCAGCAGTTATCGGGCAGGGGGCGGCTATGGCTACACCTTC.

This chain connects TRBV6-5 to TRBJ1-1, with D perhaps TRBD1 (5 bases). The CDR3 has 12 amino acids. In germline, CDR1 is MNHEY, CDR2 SVGAGI. Trimming removed 6 bases at V and 4 bases at J, with 9 bases between. CDR3 loop: CASSLRGTEAFF. Here the CDR3 DNA reads TGTGCCAGCAGCTTGAGGGGCACTGAAGCTTTCTTT.

The chain links TRBV18 to TRBJ1-2, with 8 bases lining up with TRBD1. CDR1 is KGHSH and CDR2 is LQKENI in the germline V gene. CDR3 length: 16 residues. V lost 4 bases to trimming and J lost 2 bases; unmatched junction nucleotides: 9. The CDR3 is CASSLTDRVLNYGYTF. The CDR3 DNA reads as TGTGCCAGCTCACTAACGGACAGGGTACTCAACTATGGCTACACCTTC.

This sequence joins TRBV7-2 and TRBJ1-5; D not resolved. Germline V lookup: CDR1 SGHTA, CDR2 FQGNSA. The CDR3 is made up of 13 amino acids. Trimming cost V 6 bases and J 7 bases, with 13 bases left between them. The CDR3 DNA reads as TGTGCCAGCAGACAACAAGAAAGACAGCCCCAGCATTTT. Its translation: CASRQQERQPQHF.

The V gene is TRBV4-3, the J gene TRBJ1-3; no clear D. This CDR3 comprises 17 residues. Per germline, CDR1 LGHNA and CDR2 YSLEER. The germline V and J ends were trimmed by 0 bases and 0 bases, with 12 bases remaining between them. CDR3 loop: CASSQDRGTGSGNTIYF. The CDR3, as DNA: TGCGCCAGCAGCCAAGATCGAGGAACTGGCTCTGGAAACACCATATATTTT.

The gene calls are TRBV20-1 and TRBJ1-2; D might be TRBD1 (6 bases). V lost 4 bases, J lost 6 bases, and 9 bases lay in between. Germline values: CDR1 DFQATT, CDR2 SNEGSKA (reference sequence). The CDR3 length is 11 residues. This CDR3 reads CSATQGHGYTF. The CDR3 DNA sequence: TGCAGTGCTACACAGGGTCATGGCTACACCTTC.

The chain employs TRBV10-3 and TRBJ1-2, with D unclear. The ends were cut back, 4 bases at V and 5 bases at J, with 11 bases in the middle. The CDR3 is 13 residues long. Per the germline V gene, CDR1 is ENHRY and CDR2 is SYGVKD. CDR3 nucleotide sequence: TGTGCCATCAGTGGGGTCGCCGGGTATGGCTACACCTTC. It is translated as CAISGVAGYGYTF.

V and J are TRBV12-2 and TRBJ1-5. TRBV12-2 is listed as a pseudogene. The CDR3 has 12 residues. The CDR3 is CASRFESQPQHF. The CDR3 DNA follows: TGTGCAAGTCGCTTTGAGAGTCAGCCCCAGCATTTT.

The chain is built from TRBV5-4 and TRBJ2-7; TRBD2 matches at 7 bases. CDR3 length: 14 amino acids. V shed 0 bases, J shed 2 bases, and the junction held 2 bases outside the gene matches. CDR1 and CDR2 (germline): SGHNT, YYREEE (reference sequence). The CDR3 DNA is TGTGCCAGCAGCTTGGGACTAGCCCCCTACGAGCAGTACTTC. It translates to CASSLGLAPYEQYF. Together with reference TRBV5-4 and TRBJ2-7, the CDR3 gives the full variable domain: ETGVTQSPTHLIKTRGQQVTLRCSSQSGHNTVSWYQQALGQGPQFIFQYYREEENGRGNFPPRFSGLQFPNYSSELNVNALELDDSALYLCASSLGLAPYEQYFGPGTRLTVT.

V usage is TRBV11-1 and J usage is TRBJ2-3; possibly TRBD1 for D (6 bases). The germline V gene encodes CDR1 SGHAT and CDR2 FQDESV (reference sequence). The CDR3 spans 16 residues. The V and J ends lost 0 bases and 4 bases respectively, with 14 bases between them. The CDR3 coding sequence is TGTGCCAGCAGCTTAGCGTCTGGGGGCAACGCAGATACGCAGTATTTT. Protein sequence: CASSLASGGNADTQYF.